The 25 T cell receptor beta chains given below trace back to one sample, sequenced in a study of shared clonotypes between healthy human individuals. TCRdb keeps only in-frame clones here, not all; method: immunoSEQ multiplex PCR. The sample records approximately 2.3 million clones, approximately 93% being singletons. Specimen: naive CD4+ T cells from PBMCs. As to subset: CD45RA+ positively selected. These receptors all come from a man between 18 and 35 years old in good health. Some clones in this sample may be carry-over from other donors' samples.

The chain links TRBV15 to TRBJ1-4; D ambiguous. V was clipped by 0 bases and J by 6 bases, with 11 bases between them. There are 15 residues in the CDR3. CDR1 LNHNV and CDR2 YYDKDF come from the germline V gene (reference sequence). The CDR3: CATSRDPGADEKLFF. As DNA, the CDR3 is TGTGCCACCAGCAGAGATCCGGGAGCGGATGAAAAACTGTTTTTT.

The J gene is TRBJ2-1, the V gene TRBV4-1, with a possible D match to TRBD2 (6 bases). Germline V gene lookup returns CDR1 MGHRA and CDR2 YSYEKL. The CDR3 loop spans 17 amino acids. The V and J ends lost 4 bases and 3 bases respectively, with 19 bases between them. CDR3 coding DNA: TGCGCCAGCAGCCGGTTGGTAGCGGATACAATCTACAATGAGCAGTTCTTC. This translates into CASSRLVADTIYNEQFF.

Concerning this clone: The sample holds other DNA sequences that translate to the same CDR3. The rearrangement uses TRBV7-2 and TRBJ2-7; a possible D gene is TRBD1 (5 bases). Per the germline V gene, CDR1 is SGHTA and CDR2 is FQGNSA. V was trimmed by 1 base and J by 4 bases, leaving 14 bases between them. This CDR3 has 15 residues. The CDR3 sequence: CASSLGRGRAYEQYF. The CDR3 DNA reads as TGTGCCAGCAGCTTAGGAAGGGGCAGAGCTTACGAGCAGTACTTC.

The chain carries TRBV28 and TRBJ2-1; TRBD2 agrees at 8 bases. The CDR3 loop spans 15 amino acids. From germline, CDR1 is MDHEN and CDR2 SYDVKM. V was clipped by 4 bases and J by 7 bases; unmatched bases: 9. CDR3 sequence: CASSSTSGNPNEQFF. The CDR3 DNA sequence: TGTGCCAGCAGTTCAACTAGCGGTAACCCGAATGAGCAGTTCTTC.

V is TRBV5-1 and J is TRBJ1-4; maybe TRBD1 (5 bases). The germline CDR1 and CDR2 sequences are SGHRS and YFSETQ. The CDR3 is 16 residues long. With 3 bases removed from V and 3 bases from J, the gap between germline ends came to 15 bases. DNA for the CDR3: TGCGCCAGCAGCTCCACCACCGGGACCGCTAATGAAAAACTGTTTTTT. Its protein product is CASSSTTGTANEKLFF.

About this clone itself: Relative to the germline gene, one junction end is altered; a read error may explain this. The V gene is TRBV5-5, the J gene TRBJ1-1, with no clear D. CDR1 is SGHKS, CDR2 YYEKEE, per germline (reference sequence). CDR3 length: 9 residues. The CDR3 loop reads CSGTPEAFF. The CDR3, as DNA: TGCTCTGGAACTCCTGAAGCTTTCTTT.

The genes are TRBV5-1 and TRBJ1-1, with D unclear. Germline V lookup: CDR1 SGHRS, CDR2 YFSETQ. The CDR3 has 15 residues. V was clipped by 4 bases and J by 1 base, with 14 bases between them. CDR3 protein: CASSQTRAENTEAFF. CDR3 DNA sequence: TGCGCCAGCAGCCAAACTAGGGCCGAGAACACTGAAGCTTTCTTT.

J is TRBJ1-5 and V is TRBV28; D might be TRBD1 (5 bases). Germline loops: CDR1 MDHEN, CDR2 SYDVKM. The germline V and J ends were trimmed by 5 bases and 2 bases, with 13 bases remaining between them. The CDR3 covers 15 residues. CDR3 residues: CASSGGGSGNQPQHF. CDR3 nucleotides: TGTGCCAGCAGTGGGGGGGGATCGGGCAATCAGCCCCAGCATTTT.

There are a few counts of this clone. The sample contains more than one DNA sequence encoding this CDR3. The genes are TRBV15 and TRBJ1-1; D is ambiguous. Germline V lookup: CDR1 LNHNV, CDR2 YYDKDF (reference sequence). The CDR3 length is 13 residues. Trimming pared 0 bases from V and 5 bases from J, leaving 7 bases between. The CDR3 region is CATSRDVGTEAFF. DNA for the CDR3: TGTGCCACCAGCAGAGATGTTGGTACTGAAGCTTTCTTT.

The chain recombines TRBV11-2 with TRBJ1-2; tentative D call: TRBD1 (5 bases). V was shortened by 5 bases and J by 2 bases, with 12 bases between the two germline ends. The CDR3 is 14 residues long. CDR1 SGHAT and CDR2 FQNNGV come from the germline V gene. The CDR3 region is CASSPRGENYGYTF. The CDR3 region has the DNA TGTGCCAGCAGCCCACGGGGCGAGAACTATGGCTACACCTTC. Combining the CDR3 with reference TRBV11-2 and TRBJ1-2 gives the whole variable domain EAGVAQSPRYKIIEKRQSVAFWCNPISGHATLYWYQQILGQGPKLLIQFQNNGVVDDSQLPKDRFSAERLKGVDSTLKIQPAKLEDSAVYLCASSPRGENYGYTFGSGTRLTVV.

The gene calls are TRBV15 and TRBJ1-5; D not certain. The V gene's germline CDR1 is LNHNV and CDR2 YYDKDF (reference sequence). CDR3 length equals 15 residues. Trimming removed 3 bases at V and 0 bases at J, with 9 bases between. CDR3 coding DNA: TGTGCCACCAGCAGGAGGGTGGGTAGCAATCAGCCCCAGCATTTT. It yields the protein CATSRRVGSNQPQHF.

The chain carries TRBV4-3 and TRBJ2-7; D not certain. The germline gives CDR1 LGHNA, CDR2 YSLEER. Trimming removed 5 bases at V and 2 bases at J, with 13 bases between. There are 14 residues in the CDR3. CDR3 DNA: TGCGCCAGCAGCGTGAACCCCCGCCCCTACGAGCAGTACTTC. This translates into CASSVNPRPYEQYF.

The genes are TRBV11-2 and TRBJ2-3, with 9 bases aligning to TRBD2. Germline CDR1 and CDR2: SGHAT and FQNNGV. The CDR3 is 16 amino acids. V was pared by 1 base and J by 2 bases, with 4 bases of the junction left unmatched. CDR3 nucleotide sequence: TGTGCCAGCAGCTTAGTGGCGGGAGGGGTCACAGATACGCAGTATTTT. This sequence encodes CASSLVAGGVTDTQYF.

CDR3 sequence (DNA): TGTGCCAGCAGCGCTTCCGGGACTCAGAGGGTCGATGAGCAGTTCTTC. Its protein product is CASSASGTQRVDEQFF. The rearrangement links TRBV7-3 to TRBJ2-1; tentatively, D is TRBD2 (6 bases). CDR3 length: 16 residues. Per germline, CDR1 SGHTA and CDR2 FQGTGA. V was shortened by 5 bases and J by 8 bases, with 22 bases between the two germline ends.

The V gene is TRBV6-5, the J gene TRBJ1-2; D may be TRBD1 (5 bases). Germline V gene lookup returns CDR1 MNHEY and CDR2 SVGAGI. CDR3 length: 14 amino acids. With 5 bases removed from V and 10 bases from J, the gap between germline ends came to 20 bases. Written as DNA, the CDR3 is TGTGCCAGCAGTCCCCTCGGGACTTATCGGGACTACACCTTC. Amino acids: CASSPLGTYRDYTF.

The chain recombines TRBV15 with TRBJ2-1; D is unresolved. This CDR3 region has 14 residues. The V end lost 0 bases, the J end lost 6 bases, and 9 bases lay between the germline ends. Looked up from germline, CDR1 is LNHNV and CDR2 is YYDKDF (reference sequence). The CDR3, as DNA: TGTGCCACCAGCAGAGATAGGCCTATCAATGAGCAGTTCTTC. The encoded protein is CATSRDRPINEQFF.

The rearrangement links TRBV6-4 to TRBJ1-1, with a tentative D call TRBD1 (6 bases). The CDR3 length is 15 residues. Germline assignment: CDR1 MRHNA and CDR2 SNTAGT. V was cut by 6 bases and J by 0 bases, with 14 bases left in between. CDR3 residues: CASRSRDTLNTEAFF. CDR3 nucleotide sequence: TGTGCCAGCAGGAGCCGGGACACCTTGAACACTGAAGCTTTCTTT.

The J gene is TRBJ2-7, the V gene TRBV27, with TRBD2 matching 8 bases. Germline V gives CDR1 MNHEY, CDR2 SMNVEV (reference sequence). This CDR3 has 18 amino acids. With 6 bases clipped from V and 0 bases from J, the junction kept 16 bases outside the gene matches. The CDR3 DNA is TGTGCCAGCAGCCCACTGGGGCGAAGTGCGGGGGGCTCCTACGAGCAGTACTTC. This encodes CASSPLGRSAGGSYEQYF.

The chain combines TRBV5-1 with TRBJ2-2; unclear D gene. V was cut by 0 bases and J by 8 bases, with 8 bases left in between. The length of the CDR3 is 13 residues. The germline CDR1 and CDR2 sequences are SGHRS and YFSETQ. The DNA for the CDR3 is TGCGCCAGCAGCTTGGCCGTAGCTGGGGAGCTGTTTTTT. Translating gives CASSLAVAGELFF.

J is TRBJ2-7 and V is TRBV10-2, with D possibly TRBD1 on 6 matching bases. CDR1 and CDR2 (germline): WSHSY, SAAADI. Trimming shortened V by 8 bases and J by 3 bases, and 17 bases separated the two germline ends. The length of the CDR3 is 14 residues. For the CDR3, the DNA is TGCGCCAGCTATAACACCGGGACATTCTACGAGCAGTACTTC. Encoded protein: CASYNTGTFYEQYF.

The CDR3 region is CASGVTSGTGELFF. CDR3 bases: TGTGCCAGCGGGGTGACTAGCGGCACCGGGGAGCTGTTTTTT. The V gene is TRBV27, the J gene TRBJ2-2; 9 nucleotides line up with TRBD2. Germline CDR1 and CDR2: MNHEY and SMNVEV (reference sequence). This CDR3 region has 14 residues. With 8 bases clipped from V and 4 bases from J, the junction kept 5 bases outside the gene matches.

J is TRBJ2-6 and V is TRBV23-1, with D tentatively TRBD1 (5 bases). TRBV23-1 is an open reading frame, and its role is uncertain. The CDR3 consists of 17 residues. V was shortened by 6 bases and J by 2 bases, with 17 bases between the two germline ends. This chain's CDR3 is CASRPQVTLAGANVLTF. CDR3 nucleotide sequence: TGCGCCAGCAGACCACAGGTTACGTTGGCTGGGGCCAACGTCCTGACTTTC.

The chain has TRBV28 and TRBJ2-7; TRBD1 matches at 8 bases. With 4 bases clipped from V and 3 bases from J, the junction kept 8 bases outside the gene matches. The CDR3 has 15 amino acids. Germline V gene lookup returns CDR1 MDHEN and CDR2 SYDVKM. The CDR3 reads CASSSGQAGLYEQYF. CDR3 coding DNA: TGTGCCAGCAGTTCGGGACAGGCGGGACTCTACGAGCAGTACTTC.

This clone was observed once. The chain combines TRBV2 with TRBJ2-4, with 10 nucleotides matching TRBD2. With 7 bases clipped from V and 8 bases from J, the junction kept 8 bases outside the gene matches. There are 14 residues in the CDR3. The germline V gene has CDR1 SNHLY and CDR2 FYNNEI. The CDR3: CASKSTSGRDIQYF. The CDR3 DNA reads TGTGCCAGCAAGTCTACAAGCGGGAGGGACATTCAGTACTTC.

On this clone itself: The same CDR3 arises from other DNA sequences in this sample as well. This chain connects TRBV7-9 to TRBJ1-4; D gene ambiguous. CDR1 SEHNR and CDR2 FQNEAQ come from the germline V gene (reference sequence). The CDR3 length is 14 residues. V lost 0 bases and J 7 bases, leaving 9 bases between the germline ends. CDR3: CASSLAGYGEKLFF. The CDR3 nucleotides read TGTGCCAGCAGCTTAGCAGGGTACGGTGAAAAACTGTTTTTT.